This T cell receptor (beta chain) is drawn from a study of graft-versus-host responses after intestinal transplantation. Overall study: Each recipient received a multivisceral, liver-intestinal, or isolated intestinal graft. Anti-thymocyte globulin induction preceded about 3 years of tacrolimus and steroid maintenance in all recipients.

The CDR3 totals 13 residues. Trimming took 0 bases from V and 8 from J, leaving 10 bases between them. Germline-derived CDR1 and CDR2 are SGHTA and FQGTGA. Clones were sequenced by immunoSEQ multiplex PCR, and TCRdb holds only the in-frame ones, with some missing. The sample contains 85,000 to 100,000 clones, 80% to 95% of which appear only once. As regards this clone: Its matching antigen is unknown.

The clonotype comes from a human donor who received an intestinal transplant. The sequenced sample was unstimulated CD4+ T cells sorted from spleen or lymph node cells, obtained before intestinal transplant. This rearrangement joins TRBV7-3 to TRBJ1-1, with no clear D. The CDR3 is CASSLTLQAEAFF. CDR3 DNA: TGTGCCAGCAGCTTAACGTTGCAGGCCGAAGCTTTCTTT.